A selection of T cell receptor beta chains follows, all from one sample in a study of T cell responses to AZD1222 COVID-19 vaccine. Assay: immunoSEQ multiplex PCR; the TCRdb copy retains only in-frame clones and omits some. The sample contains 200,000 or so clones, about nine tenths of which appear only once. The source material was peripheral blood, sampled on day 0 of MenACWY control vaccination. Receptor source: an adult in good health. The CDR3 runs from the conserved cysteine through the conserved F or W. A D gene is named only where the DNA matches it firmly. Not all rows give a size; the values are once, few, many and, for expanded clones, a class.

j_call: TRBJ2-1; clone_size: once; v_call: TRBV6-5; d_call: TRBD2; cdr3_nt: TGTGCCAGCAGTTACTCACCTAGCGGGAGTGTGAATGAGCAGTTCTTC; cdr3_aa: CASSYSPSGSVNEQFF
j_call: TRBJ2-7; clone_size: few; v_call: TRBV6-2/TRBV6-3; d_call: NA; cdr3_nt: TGTGCCAGCAGTTACACCTTCTCACACACTTCCTACGAGCAGTACTTC; cdr3_aa: CASSYTFSHTSYEQYF
j_call: TRBJ1-2; clone_size: many; v_call: TRBV30; d_call: NA; cdr3_nt: TGTGCCCGCCTAGGGGCGGGTAGGCTATATGGCTACACCTTC; cdr3_aa: CARLGAGRLYGYTF
j_call: TRBJ1-2; clone_size: few; v_call: TRBV18; d_call: NA; cdr3_nt: TGTGCCAGCTCACCACCGCACAGGGAAAACTATGGCTACACCTTC; cdr3_aa: CASSPPHRENYGYTF
j_call: TRBJ2-7; clone_size: NA; v_call: TRBV7-2; d_call: TRBD2; cdr3_nt: TGTGCCAGCAGCGTACTAGCGGGAGGGGATGTAGACGAGCAGTACTTC; cdr3_aa: CASSVLAGGDVDEQYF
j_call: TRBJ1-2; clone_size: many; v_call: TRBV13; d_call: TRBD1; cdr3_nt: TGTGCCAGCAGCTTATCGGGACAGCAATATTTTGGCTACACCTTC; cdr3_aa: CASSLSGQQYFGYTF
j_call: TRBJ2-1; clone_size: NA; v_call: TRBV19; d_call: NA; cdr3_nt: TGTGCCAGTAGTATTCGACCGACGGCAACGGGCTCCTACAATGAGCAGTTCTTC; cdr3_aa: CASSIRPTATGSYNEQFF
j_call: TRBJ1-1; clone_size: few; v_call: TRBV4-1; d_call: NA; cdr3_nt: TGCGCCAGCAGCCGGGACCTTTCGACAGCTTTCTTT; cdr3_aa: CASSRDLSTAFF
j_call: TRBJ1-5; clone_size: NA; v_call: TRBV3-1/TRBV3-2; d_call: TRBD1; cdr3_nt: TGTGCCAGCAGCCAAGGGACAGGGGGGGGGAGCAATCAGCCCCAGCATTTT; cdr3_aa: CASSQGTGGGSNQPQHF
j_call: TRBJ1-6; clone_size: NA; v_call: TRBV5-4; d_call: TRBD1; cdr3_nt: TGTGCCAGCAGACTGGACAGGGAATATTCACCCCTCCACTTT; cdr3_aa: CASRLDREYSPLHF
j_call: TRBJ1-2; clone_size: NA; v_call: TRBV3-1/TRBV3-2; d_call: TRBD1; cdr3_nt: TGTGCCAGCAGCCAAGCCAGGGGACAGGGAAGCGGTGGCTACACCTTC; cdr3_aa: CASSQARGQGSGGYTF
j_call: TRBJ1-2; clone_size: NA; v_call: TRBV30; d_call: NA; cdr3_nt: TGTGCCTGGAGTACCGGGACACTCTATGGCTACACCTTC; cdr3_aa: CAWSTGTLYGYTF
j_call: TRBJ2-2; clone_size: few; v_call: TRBV30; d_call: NA; cdr3_nt: TGTGCCTGGAGTGTACTGTCGCGCACCGGGGAGCTGTTTTTT; cdr3_aa: CAWSVLSRTGELFF
j_call: TRBJ1-2; clone_size: NA; v_call: TRBV28; d_call: NA; cdr3_nt: TGTGCCAGCAGCGAAGACAGGCGAAATGGCTACACCTTC; cdr3_aa: CASSEDRRNGYTF
j_call: TRBJ1-1; clone_size: NA; v_call: TRBV6-5; d_call: NA; cdr3_nt: TGTGCCAGCAGTTACGCTCAGGGGAAGGGGACTGAAGCTTTCTTT; cdr3_aa: CASSYAQGKGTEAFF
j_call: TRBJ2-7; clone_size: NA; v_call: TRBV6-5; d_call: TRBD2; cdr3_nt: TGTGCCAGCAGTTACTCCTGGGCGGGAGGGCCCAACGAGCAGTACTTC; cdr3_aa: CASSYSWAGGPNEQYF
j_call: TRBJ1-5; clone_size: NA; v_call: TRBV19; d_call: NA; cdr3_nt: TGTGCCACCGAAGTCGGGCGGTATCAGCCCCAGCATTTT; cdr3_aa: CATEVGRYQPQHF
j_call: TRBJ1-1; clone_size: NA; v_call: TRBV21-1; d_call: NA; cdr3_nt: TGTGCCAGCAGCAAAGTACAAAAGCGTTGGGTGGGAGCTTTCTTT; cdr3_aa: CASSKVQKRWVGAFF
j_call: TRBJ1-2; clone_size: once; v_call: TRBV7-2; d_call: NA; cdr3_nt: TGTGCCAGCAGCTTAAATCCGGGAGGGATTAACTATGGCTACACCTTC; cdr3_aa: CASSLNPGGINYGYTF
j_call: TRBJ2-7; clone_size: NA; v_call: TRBV4-3; d_call: TRBD1; cdr3_nt: TGCGCCAGCAGCCCCGGACAGGGGAATTACGAGCAGTACTTC; cdr3_aa: CASSPGQGNYEQYF
j_call: TRBJ2-7; clone_size: NA; v_call: TRBV7-2; d_call: NA; cdr3_nt: TGTGCCAGCAGCCCGGACTCATTCTCCTACGAGCAGTACTTC; cdr3_aa: CASSPDSFSYEQYF
j_call: TRBJ1-4; clone_size: NA; v_call: TRBV30; d_call: NA; cdr3_nt: TGTGCCTGGAGTGTACGGAAGGACTCAACTAATGAAAAACTGTTTTTT; cdr3_aa: CAWSVRKDSTNEKLFF
j_call: TRBJ2-1; clone_size: NA; v_call: TRBV7-2; d_call: TRBD2; cdr3_nt: TGTGCCAGCAGCCCGACCGGGACTAGCGGACAGCAGTTCTTC; cdr3_aa: CASSPTGTSGQQFF
j_call: TRBJ2-7; clone_size: NA; v_call: TRBV5-1; d_call: NA; cdr3_nt: TGCGCCAGCAGCTCTCACCCGACGGGGGCAAGCTACGAGCAGTACTTC; cdr3_aa: CASSSHPTGASYEQYF
j_call: TRBJ1-3; clone_size: NA; v_call: TRBV28; d_call: TRBD1; cdr3_nt: TGTGCCAGCAGTTCCACGGGGGACAGCCTCGCTCTCACTGGAAACACCATATATTTT; cdr3_aa: CASSSTGDSLALTGNTIYF
j_call: TRBJ2-7; clone_size: NA; v_call: TRBV6-5; d_call: TRBD1; cdr3_nt: TGTGCCAGCATCCAGACAGGGGGCTCCTACGAGCAGTACTTC; cdr3_aa: CASIQTGGSYEQYF
j_call: TRBJ2-7; clone_size: NA; v_call: TRBV19; d_call: TRBD2; cdr3_nt: TGTGCCAGTAGTGCAGCCGGGACTAGCGGGAGAGGGGGACGCTACGAGCAGTACTTC; cdr3_aa: CASSAAGTSGRGGRYEQYF
j_call: TRBJ2-7; clone_size: NA; v_call: TRBV6-2/TRBV6-3; d_call: NA; cdr3_nt: TGTGCCAGCAGCCCCACAGGGTTCGGCGAGCAGTACTTC; cdr3_aa: CASSPTGFGEQYF
j_call: TRBJ2-7; clone_size: NA; v_call: TRBV4-3; d_call: NA; cdr3_nt: TGCGCCAGCAGCCAAGATCAGGGGACCGAGCAGTACTTC; cdr3_aa: CASSQDQGTEQYF
j_call: TRBJ2-1; clone_size: few; v_call: TRBV11-3; d_call: NA; cdr3_nt: TGTGCCAGCAGAATCCCGGGGAATGAGCAGTTCTTC; cdr3_aa: CASRIPGNEQFF
j_call: TRBJ1-1; clone_size: few; v_call: TRBV2; d_call: NA; cdr3_nt: TGTGCCAGCAGTGAAAGGGTCATGAACACTGAAGCTTTCTTT; cdr3_aa: CASSERVMNTEAFF
j_call: TRBJ2-7; clone_size: NA; v_call: TRBV28; d_call: NA; cdr3_nt: TGTGCCAGCAGTTCAGGGTACGAGCAGTACTTC; cdr3_aa: CASSSGYEQYF
j_call: TRBJ2-5; clone_size: once; v_call: TRBV6-4; d_call: NA; cdr3_nt: TGTGCCAGCAGTGTTGGAGACACCGAAGGGACCCAGTACTTC; cdr3_aa: CASSVGDTEGTQYF
j_call: TRBJ2-5; clone_size: NA; v_call: TRBV4-1; d_call: NA; cdr3_nt: TGCGCCAGCAGCCAGGCCCACCAAGAGACCCAGTACTTC; cdr3_aa: CASSQAHQETQYF
j_call: TRBJ2-3; clone_size: NA; v_call: TRBV5-1; d_call: TRBD2; cdr3_nt: TGCGCCAGCAACCGGGGGGGCCCAGATACGCAGTATTTT; cdr3_aa: CASNRGGPDTQYF
j_call: TRBJ2-6; clone_size: NA; v_call: TRBV5-4; d_call: TRBD1; cdr3_nt: TGTGCCAGCAGACACGGACAGGGGGCGGGAGTTTCTGGGGCCAACGTCCTGACTTTC; cdr3_aa: CASRHGQGAGVSGANVLTF
j_call: TRBJ1-1; clone_size: NA; v_call: TRBV18; d_call: TRBD1; cdr3_nt: TGTGCCAGCTCAGCTACAGGGGTTAGCACTGAAGCTTTCTTT; cdr3_aa: CASSATGVSTEAFF
j_call: TRBJ2-7; clone_size: NA; v_call: TRBV9; d_call: NA; cdr3_nt: TGTGCCAGCAGCGTAGGGGCGACAGCTTCCTACGAGCAGTACTTC; cdr3_aa: CASSVGATASYEQYF
j_call: TRBJ2-5; clone_size: NA; v_call: TRBV6-1; d_call: TRBD1; cdr3_nt: TGTGCCAGCAGTGACAACAGGGGTCGCGAGACCCAGTACTTC; cdr3_aa: CASSDNRGRETQYF
j_call: TRBJ2-2; clone_size: NA; v_call: TRBV28; d_call: NA; cdr3_nt: TGTGCCAGCAGAGGGGTCGGGGAGCTGTTTTTT; cdr3_aa: CASRGVGELFF